One and the same sample provided the 25 T cell receptor beta chains below, sequenced in a study of blood T cell repertoires in COVID-19. Assay used: immunoSEQ multiplex PCR; TCRdb lists only in-frame clones, some missing. The sample contains roughly 500,000 clones, roughly 89% of which appear only once. The sample consisted of peripheral blood. The receptors originated from a man younger than 30 with COVID-19, enrolled during active disease.

This clone appeared a few times. V is TRBV9 and J is TRBJ1-4; 8 bases agree with TRBD1. Germline V gene lookup returns CDR1 SGDLS and CDR2 YYNGEE. The CDR3 is 14 amino acids. Trimming removed 4 bases from V and 11 bases from J; junction bases left unmatched: 10. The CDR3 coding sequence is TGTGCCAGCAGCCCTCAGGGGGCCAGTGGGAAACTGTTTTTT. Translated: CASSPQGASGKLFF.

This clone was counted a single time. In DNA form, the CDR3 reads TGCGCCAGCAGTGAGTCATCAGGGGCCTACGAGCAGTACTTC. This encodes CASSESSGAYEQYF. The J gene is TRBJ2-7, the V gene TRBV10-1; D is perhaps TRBD1 (6 bases). The germline gives CDR1 WNHNN, CDR2 SYGVQD (reference sequence). V was trimmed by 0 bases and J by 2 bases, leaving 8 bases between them. The length of the CDR3 is 14 residues.

J is TRBJ2-3 and V is TRBV6-5; 8 bases are shared with TRBD1. V lost 8 bases, J lost 2 bases, and 9 bases stayed unmatched. Germline V gene sequence: CDR1 MNHEY, CDR2 SVGAGI. This CDR3 contains 15 residues. The CDR3 spells CASGMGTGLTDTQYF. The CDR3 nucleotides are TGTGCCAGCGGTATGGGGACAGGTCTCACAGATACGCAGTATTTT.

The chain has TRBV7-6 and TRBJ2-7, with 7 bases lining up with TRBD1. The CDR3 loop spans 14 amino acids. J gave up 2 bases and V 5 bases, and 6 bases lay outside the gene matches. From germline, CDR1 is SGHVS and CDR2 FNYEAQ. The CDR3 loop is CASSITGTAYEQYF. As DNA, the CDR3 is TGTGCCAGCAGCATCACCGGGACAGCCTACGAGCAGTACTTC.

In the case of this clone: The identical CDR3 is also encoded by other nucleotide sequences in the sample. V gene TRBV5-1 combines with J gene TRBJ2-7; possible D gene TRBD1, 6 bases. Germline V lookup: CDR1 SGHRS, CDR2 YFSETQ. The CDR3 is made up of 14 amino acids. V shed 4 bases and J shed 3 bases, with 14 bases lying between them. The CDR3 reads CASSLGQSYYEQYF. In nucleotides, the CDR3 is TGCGCCAGCAGCCTCGGACAGTCCTACTACGAGCAGTACTTC.

The chain recombines TRBV4-2 with TRBJ2-7; perhaps TRBD2 as D (5 bases). The V gene lost 4 bases and the J gene lost 3 bases, with 19 bases spanning the gap. CDR1 and CDR2 (germline): LGHNA, YNFKEQ. This CDR3 has 16 residues. Written as DNA, the CDR3 is TGTGCCAGCAGCCCCCAACGGGCCCGGGGAGACTACGAGCAGTACTTC. This codes for CASSPQRARGDYEQYF.

This sequence joins TRBV2 and TRBJ2-1; 9 positions agree with TRBD1. The CDR3 sequence is 16 residues long. The V and J ends lost 7 bases and 0 bases, in that order; junction bases with no gene match: 7. The germline gives CDR1 SNHLY, CDR2 FYNNEI. The CDR3, as DNA: TGTGCCAGCAAGGCCGGGACAGGGAGCTCCTACAATGAGCAGTTCTTC. Amino acids: CASKAGTGSSYNEQFF.

This chain uses TRBV20-1 with TRBJ2-3; 11 bases are shared with TRBD1. From germline, CDR1 is DFQATT and CDR2 SNEGSKA (reference sequence). The length of the CDR3 is 11 residues. V shed 3 bases and J 13 bases; nucleotides not matched to a gene: 3. CDR3 bases: TGCAGTGCTAGTCTGGGACAGGGGGAGTATTTT. Its protein product is CSASLGQGEYF.

The chain combines TRBV24-1 with TRBJ2-1; D is perhaps TRBD2 (5 bases). V lost 4 bases, J lost 3 bases, and 9 bases lay in between. This CDR3 region has 14 residues. Germline V gene sequence: CDR1 KGHDR, CDR2 SFDVKD. The CDR3 nucleotides read TGTGCCACCAGTGAGGGAGCTAGCTACAATGAGCAGTTCTTC. Protein sequence: CATSEGASYNEQFF.

The CDR3 region is CASSPVGVLDGYTF. In nucleotides, the CDR3 is TGTGCCAGCAGCCCCGTAGGGGTCCTCGATGGCTACACCTTC. This chain uses TRBV7-2 with TRBJ1-2, with TRBD1 as a possible D gene (5 bases). In germline, CDR1 is SGHTA, CDR2 FQGNSA. Trimming cost V 5 bases and J 6 bases, with 16 bases left between them. CDR3 size: 14 residues.

This clone was counted a few times. The chain links TRBV4-1 to TRBJ1-1, with D perhaps TRBD1 (5 bases). Germline lookup yields CDR1 MGHRA and CDR2 YSYEKL. The V end lost 3 bases, the J end lost 2 bases, and 13 bases lay between the germline ends. CDR3 length: 15 residues. CDR3 bases: TGCGCCAGCAGCCAGTGGTCGGGGGACAACACTGAAGCTTTCTTT. Translating gives CASSQWSGDNTEAFF.

The chain couples TRBV11-2 to TRBJ1-4, with D hard to call. Trimming removed 3 bases from V and 12 bases from J, with 14 bases in between. Per the germline V gene, CDR1 is SGHAT and CDR2 is FQNNGV. The CDR3 loop spans 13 amino acids. The CDR3 here is CASSFLSETELFF. As DNA, the CDR3 is TGTGCCAGCAGCTTCCTCTCGGAGACGGAACTGTTTTTT. Full variable domain (remainder filled in from reference TRBV11-2 and TRBJ1-4): EAGVAQSPRYKIIEKRQSVAFWCNPISGHATLYWYQQILGQGPKLLIQFQNNGVVDDSQLPKDRFSAERLKGVDSTLKIQPAKLEDSAVYLCASSFLSETELFFGSGTQLSVL.

J is TRBJ2-1 and V is TRBV23-1, with 16 bases aligning to TRBD2. TRBV23-1 has ORF status, its function being uncertain. The CDR3 is made up of 21 amino acids. The V and J ends lost 3 bases and 3 bases, in that order; junction bases with no gene match: 14. Written as DNA, the CDR3 is TGCGCCAGCAGTCATACGGGGACTAGCGGGAGGGAGGCCCTTCTCTACAATGAGCAGTTCTTC. This encodes CASSHTGTSGREALLYNEQFF.

The chain has TRBV27 and TRBJ2-1, with 11 bases lining up with TRBD2. CDR3 size: 17 residues. Per germline, CDR1 MNHEY and CDR2 SMNVEV (reference sequence). Unmatched junction bases numbered 8, after V lost 5 bases and J lost 2 bases. For the CDR3, the DNA is TGTGCCAGCAGTAAAAACAAGGGACTAGCGGCCTACAATGAGCAGTTCTTC. This sequence encodes CASSKNKGLAAYNEQFF.

The chain links TRBV9 to TRBJ1-6; possibly TRBD1 for D (6 bases). CDR3 size: 15 residues. Germline assignment: CDR1 SGDLS and CDR2 YYNGEE. V gave up 0 bases and J gave up 6 bases, with 10 bases separating them. The CDR3 sequence is CASSVETGPNSPLHF. In DNA form, the CDR3 reads TGTGCCAGCAGCGTAGAAACAGGGCCTAATTCACCCCTCCACTTT.

The chain employs TRBV7-9 and TRBJ1-4; 7 bases are a match to TRBD1. The CDR3 extends over 15 amino acids. Germline CDR1 is SEHNR and CDR2 is FQNEAQ (reference sequence). V dropped 1 base and J dropped 5; count of bases not matched to a gene: 4. The CDR3 coding sequence is TGTGCCAGCAGCTTAGTTTTGGGACAGAATGAAAAACTGTTTTTT. It yields the protein CASSLVLGQNEKLFF. Together with reference TRBV7-9 and TRBJ1-4, the CDR3 gives the full variable domain: DTGVSQNPRHKITKRGQNVTFRCDPISEHNRLYWYRQTLGQGPEFLTYFQNEAQLEKSRLLSDRFSAERPKGSFSTLEIQRTEQGDSAMYLCASSLVLGQNEKLFFGSGTQLSVL.

V usage is TRBV15 and J usage is TRBJ2-5, with D possibly being TRBD2 (6 bases). Germline values: CDR1 LNHNV, CDR2 YYDKDF (reference sequence). Trimming stripped 3 bases from V and 5 bases from J, with 10 bases between. This CDR3 region has 13 residues. Written as DNA, the CDR3 is TGTGCCACCAGCAGGCAGGCGGGGGAGACCCAGTACTTC. Translated: CATSRQAGETQYF.

This chain links TRBV21-1 with TRBJ1-2; the table gives TRBD1 as D, unverified against the DNA. TRBV21-1 is a documented pseudogene. This CDR3 has 10 residues. CDR3 loop: CASGRYGYTF. CDR3 bases: TGTGCCAGCGGCCGCTATGGCTACACCTTC.

The genes are TRBV19 and TRBJ1-1; possibly TRBD1 for D (5 bases). The germline V gene has CDR1 LNHDA and CDR2 SQIVND (reference sequence). The germline V and J ends were trimmed by 1 base and 7 bases, with 10 bases remaining between them. The CDR3 has 13 amino acids. The CDR3 coding sequence is TGTGCCAGTAGTATAGTAGACAGAGGTGAAGCTTTCTTT. Protein sequence: CASSIVDRGEAFF.

V and J are TRBV12-3 or TRBV12-4 and TRBJ2-5; a possible D gene is TRBD2 (5 bases). The CDR3 spans 11 residues. V lost 11 bases and J lost 3, with 10 bases in between. The CDR3 DNA is TGTGCCTCGGGGAGAAAAGAGACCCAGTACTTC. It yields the protein CASGRKETQYF.

The chain combines TRBV7-6 with TRBJ2-1; D might be TRBD2 (5 bases). Germline-derived CDR1 and CDR2 are SGHVS and FNYEAQ. There are 18 residues in the CDR3. Trimming removed 4 bases at V and 0 bases at J, with 19 bases between. CDR3 DNA: TGTGCCAGCAGCTCACCCCTCGGCGGCGGGTCCTCCTACAATGAGCAGTTCTTC. This encodes CASSSPLGGGSSYNEQFF.

The rearrangement joins TRBV10-3 to TRBJ2-7, with 7 bases matching TRBD1. Trimming took 6 bases from V and 5 from J; bases not matched to a gene: 4. Germline V CDR1 and CDR2: ENHRY, SYGVKD. CDR3 length: 12 amino acids. The CDR3 region is CAISQGGDEQYF. In nucleotides, the CDR3 is TGTGCCATCAGCCAAGGGGGCGACGAGCAGTACTTC.

V gene TRBV18 combines with J gene TRBJ2-7; no clear D. Germline V lookup: CDR1 KGHSH, CDR2 LQKENI. The CDR3 covers 14 residues. Trimming took off 3 bases at V and 3 bases at J, with 12 bases between the two ends. The DNA of the CDR3 is TGTGCCAGCTCACCGGGCAGGAATGACTACGAGCAGTACTTC. It yields the protein CASSPGRNDYEQYF.

The chain is built from TRBV19 and TRBJ1-5; D remains ambiguous. Germline loops: CDR1 LNHDA, CDR2 SQIVND (reference sequence). CDR3 length equals 15 residues. Trimming removed 6 bases at V and 3 bases at J, with 15 bases between. CDR3: CASSGHRQANQPQHF. CDR3 in DNA: TGTGCCAGTAGCGGCCATCGACAAGCCAATCAGCCCCAGCATTTT.

The rearrangement links TRBV19 to TRBJ2-7; 10 bases align to TRBD1. The ends lost 5 bases at V and 3 bases at J; junction bases unmatched: 10. Germline-derived CDR1 and CDR2 are LNHDA and SQIVND (reference sequence). This CDR3 spans 16 amino acids. This CDR3 reads CASSPIPGTGDYEQYF. In DNA, the CDR3 is TGTGCCAGTAGTCCGATTCCCGGGACAGGGGACTACGAGCAGTACTTC.